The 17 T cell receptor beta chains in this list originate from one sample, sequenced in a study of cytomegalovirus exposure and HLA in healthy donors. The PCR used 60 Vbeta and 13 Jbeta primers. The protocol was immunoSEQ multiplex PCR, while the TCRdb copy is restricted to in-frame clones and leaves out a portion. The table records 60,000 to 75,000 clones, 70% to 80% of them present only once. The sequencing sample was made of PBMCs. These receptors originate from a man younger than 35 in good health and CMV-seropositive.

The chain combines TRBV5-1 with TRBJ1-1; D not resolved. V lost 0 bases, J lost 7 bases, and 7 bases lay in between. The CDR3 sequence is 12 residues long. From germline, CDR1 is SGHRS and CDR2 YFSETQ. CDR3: CASSLVGSEAFF. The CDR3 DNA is TGCGCCAGCAGCTTGGTTGGGAGTGAAGCTTTCTTT.

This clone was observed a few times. CDR3 sequence reads: CASSDGNRNTGELFF. The CDR3 region has the DNA TGTGCCAGCAGTGACGGCAACCGTAACACCGGGGAGCTGTTTTTT. This chain connects TRBV6-4 to TRBJ2-2; D not certain. The CDR3 is 15 amino acids. CDR1 is MRHNA, CDR2 SNTAGT, per germline. V lost 2 bases and J 2 bases, leaving 9 bases between the germline ends.

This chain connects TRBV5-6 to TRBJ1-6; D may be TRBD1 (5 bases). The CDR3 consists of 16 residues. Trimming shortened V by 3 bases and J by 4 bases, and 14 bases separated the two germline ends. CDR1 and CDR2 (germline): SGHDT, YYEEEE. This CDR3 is CASSWGGALYNSPLHF. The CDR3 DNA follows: TGTGCCAGCAGCTGGGGTGGGGCCCTATATAATTCACCCCTCCACTTT. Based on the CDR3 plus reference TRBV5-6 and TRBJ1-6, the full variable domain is DAGVTQSPTHLIKTRGQQVTLRCSPKSGHDTVSWYQQALGQGPQFIFQYYEEEERQRGNFPDRFSGHQFPNYSSELNVNALLLGDSALYLCASSWGGALYNSPLHFGNGTRLTVT.

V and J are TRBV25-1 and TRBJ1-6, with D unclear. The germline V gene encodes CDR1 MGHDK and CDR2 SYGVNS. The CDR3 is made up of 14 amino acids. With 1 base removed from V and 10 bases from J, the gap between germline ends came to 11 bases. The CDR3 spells CASSESRDGSPLHF. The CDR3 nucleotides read TGTGCCAGCAGTGAATCGAGGGATGGCTCACCCCTCCACTTT. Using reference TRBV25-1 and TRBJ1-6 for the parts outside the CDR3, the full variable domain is EADIYQTPRYLVIGTGKKITLECSQTMGHDKMYWYQQDPGMELHLIHYSYGVNSTEKGDLSSESTVSRIRTEHFPLTLESARPSHTSQYLCASSESRDGSPLHFGNGTRLTVT.

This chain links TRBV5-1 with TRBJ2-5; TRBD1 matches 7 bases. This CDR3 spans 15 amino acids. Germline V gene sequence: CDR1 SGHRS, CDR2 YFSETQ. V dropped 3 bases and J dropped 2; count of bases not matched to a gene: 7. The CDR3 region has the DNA TGCGCCAGCAGCTCGACAGGGACGTTACAAGAGACCCAGTACTTC. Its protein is CASSSTGTLQETQYF.

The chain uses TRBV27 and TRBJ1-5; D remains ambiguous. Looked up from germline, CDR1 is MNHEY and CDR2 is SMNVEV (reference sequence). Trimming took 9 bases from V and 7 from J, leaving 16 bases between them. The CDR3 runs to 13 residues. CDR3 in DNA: TGTGCCAGTAGTAAGAATGGTAGACAGCCCCAGCATTTT. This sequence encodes CASSKNGRQPQHF.

The CDR3: CSVVAVTDTEAFF. The CDR3, as DNA: TGCAGCGTTGTGGCGGTTACGGACACTGAAGCTTTCTTT. The V and J genes are TRBV29-1 and TRBJ1-1; the D is unclear. In germline, CDR1 is SQVTM, CDR2 ANQGSEA. Trimming removed 4 bases at V and 3 bases at J, with 12 bases between. CDR3 size: 13 residues.

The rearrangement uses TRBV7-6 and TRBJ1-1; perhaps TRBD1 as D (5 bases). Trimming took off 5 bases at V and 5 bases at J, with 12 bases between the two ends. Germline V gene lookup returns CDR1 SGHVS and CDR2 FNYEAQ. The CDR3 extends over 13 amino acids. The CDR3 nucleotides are TGTGCCAGCAGCCCAGGGTCAGGAACTGAAGCTTTCTTT. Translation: CASSPGSGTEAFF. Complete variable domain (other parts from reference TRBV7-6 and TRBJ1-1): GAGVSQSPRYKVTKRGQDVALRCDPISGHVSLYWYRQALGQGPEFLTYFNYEAQQDKSGLPNDRFSAERPEGSISTLTIQRTEQRDSAMYRCASSPGSGTEAFFGQGTRLTVV.

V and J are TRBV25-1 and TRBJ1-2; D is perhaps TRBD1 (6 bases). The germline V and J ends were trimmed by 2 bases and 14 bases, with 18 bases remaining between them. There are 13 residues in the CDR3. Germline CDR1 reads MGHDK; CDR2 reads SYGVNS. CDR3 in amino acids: CASSEQTGPLRTF. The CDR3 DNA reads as TGTGCCAGCAGTGAACAGACAGGCCCCCTACGGACCTTC.

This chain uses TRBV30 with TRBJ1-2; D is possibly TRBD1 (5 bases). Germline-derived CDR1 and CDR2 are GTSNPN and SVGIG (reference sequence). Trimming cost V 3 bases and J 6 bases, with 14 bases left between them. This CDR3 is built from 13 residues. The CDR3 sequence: CAWSQRGGDGYTF. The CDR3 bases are TGTGCCTGGAGCCAGAGGGGCGGGGATGGCTACACCTTC.

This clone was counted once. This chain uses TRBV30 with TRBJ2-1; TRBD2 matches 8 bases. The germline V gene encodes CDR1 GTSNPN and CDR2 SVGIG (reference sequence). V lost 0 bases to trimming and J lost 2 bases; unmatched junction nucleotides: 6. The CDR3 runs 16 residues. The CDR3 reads CAWSVGPGGAYNEQFF. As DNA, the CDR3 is TGTGCCTGGAGTGTAGGCCCGGGGGGGGCCTACAATGAGCAGTTCTTC.

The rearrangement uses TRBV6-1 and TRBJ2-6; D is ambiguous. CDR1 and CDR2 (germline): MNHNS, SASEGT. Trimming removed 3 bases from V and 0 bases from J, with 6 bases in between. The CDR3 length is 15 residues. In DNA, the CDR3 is TGTGCCAGCAGTGACTGGCCCTCTGGGGCCAACGTCCTGACTTTC. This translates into CASSDWPSGANVLTF.

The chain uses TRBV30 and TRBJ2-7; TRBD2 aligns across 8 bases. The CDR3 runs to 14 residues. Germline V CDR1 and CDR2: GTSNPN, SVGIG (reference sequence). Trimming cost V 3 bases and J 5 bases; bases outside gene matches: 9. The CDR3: CAWSHRGGGDEQYF. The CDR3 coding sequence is TGTGCCTGGAGCCATCGGGGGGGAGGCGACGAGCAGTACTTC.

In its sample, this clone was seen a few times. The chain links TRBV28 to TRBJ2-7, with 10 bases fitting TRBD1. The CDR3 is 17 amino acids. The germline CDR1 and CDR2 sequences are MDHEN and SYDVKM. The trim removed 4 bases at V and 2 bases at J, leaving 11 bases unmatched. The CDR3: CASSSPEGQGRPYEQYF. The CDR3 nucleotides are TGTGCCAGCAGTTCCCCCGAGGGACAGGGGAGGCCCTACGAGCAGTACTTC.

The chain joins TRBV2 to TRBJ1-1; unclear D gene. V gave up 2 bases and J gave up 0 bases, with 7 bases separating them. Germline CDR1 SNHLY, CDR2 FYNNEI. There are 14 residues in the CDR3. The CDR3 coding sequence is TGTGCCAGCAGTGAACGCTATATGAACACTGAAGCTTTCTTT. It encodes CASSERYMNTEAFF.

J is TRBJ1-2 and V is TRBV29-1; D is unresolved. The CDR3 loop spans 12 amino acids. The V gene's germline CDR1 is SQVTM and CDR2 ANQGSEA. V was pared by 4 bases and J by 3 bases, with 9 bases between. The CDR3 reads CSVVEGDYGYTF. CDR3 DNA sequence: TGCAGCGTTGTCGAGGGCGACTATGGCTACACCTTC.

The CDR3 DNA follows: TGTGCCTGGAGTGTAACAGAGTTCTACGAGCAGTACTTC. Translating it yields CAWSVTEFYEQYF. J is TRBJ2-7 and V is TRBV30; D ambiguous. The germline V and J ends were trimmed by 0 bases and 3 bases, with 9 bases remaining between them. The CDR3 has 13 amino acids. Germline V CDR1 and CDR2: GTSNPN, SVGIG (reference sequence).